Listed here are 8 T cell receptor beta chains from one sample, sequenced in a study of T cell changes during pregnancy in multiple sclerosis. Using immunoSEQ multiplex PCR, the repertoire was profiled, and TCRdb retains in-frame clones only, with some absent. The table shows fewer than 85,000 clones, with nearly 95% occurring only once. Sequenced material: peripheral blood, taken in the second trimester of pregnancy. The receptor set was obtained from a female donor with multiple sclerosis, enrolled in a pregnancy study.

The CDR3 bases are TGTGCCAGTAGTATCATGGGGGCAGGCACCGGGGAGCTGTTTTTT. It encodes CASSIMGAGTGELFF. This sequence joins TRBV19 and TRBJ2-2; maybe TRBD1 (6 bases). This CDR3 spans 15 amino acids. Germline assignment: CDR1 LNHDA and CDR2 SQIVND (reference sequence). V was pared by 3 bases and J by 4 bases, with 12 bases between.

The chain employs TRBV4-3 and TRBJ2-3; 7 nucleotides agree with TRBD1. Germline V CDR1 and CDR2: LGHNA, YSLEER. The CDR3 runs to 16 residues. Trimming cost V 0 bases and J 5 bases; bases outside gene matches: 8. For the CDR3, the DNA is TGCGCCAGCAGCCAAGAGATAGGGGGCTCGGGAGATACGCAGTATTTT. Its translation is CASSQEIGGSGDTQYF.

V is TRBV7-9 and J is TRBJ2-5; D possibly corresponds to TRBD1 (6 bases). Per germline, CDR1 SEHNR and CDR2 FQNEAQ (reference sequence). Trimming stripped 3 bases from V and 5 bases from J, with 16 bases between. The CDR3 runs to 15 residues. CDR3 sequence (DNA): TGTGCCAGCAGCTTTTATACAGGGTCTCGGGAGACCCAGTACTTC. Encoded protein: CASSFYTGSRETQYF. The complete variable domain, with remaining parts taken from reference TRBV7-9 and TRBJ2-5, reads DTGVSQNPRHKITKRGQNVTFRCDPISEHNRLYWYRQTLGQGPEFLTYFQNEAQLEKSRLLSDRFSAERPKGSFSTLEIQRTEQGDSAMYLCASSFYTGSRETQYFGPGTRLLVL.

This CDR3 reads CASSPRDRGNEQFF. The DNA for the CDR3 is TGTGCCAGCAGCCCCCGGGACAGGGGTAATGAGCAGTTCTTC. V and J are TRBV11-3 and TRBJ2-1, with TRBD1 identical over 10 bases. The CDR3 has 14 amino acids. The V gene end was trimmed by 5 bases and the J gene end by 7 bases; junction bases not matched to a gene: 5. Per the germline V gene, CDR1 is SGHNT and CDR2 is YENEEA. Looking up the rest from reference TRBV11-3 and TRBJ2-1 gives the full variable domain: EAGVVQSPRYKIIEKKQPVAFWCNPISGHNTLYWYLQNLGQGPELLIRYENEEAVDDSQLPKDRFSAERLKGVDSTLKIQPAELGDSAVYLCASSPRDRGNEQFFGPGTRLTVL.

This chain uses TRBV5-1 with TRBJ2-7; the D gene is possibly TRBD2 (5 bases). The V gene's germline CDR1 is SGHRS and CDR2 YFSETQ. The CDR3 loop spans 14 amino acids. Trimming removed 4 bases from V and 3 bases from J, with 14 bases in between. The DNA of the CDR3 is TGCGCCAGCAGCCGAGAGGGTCACGGCTACGAGCAGTACTTC. Translation: CASSREGHGYEQYF.

The genes are TRBV27 and TRBJ2-1, with D possibly matching TRBD2 (5 bases). The CDR3 contains 13 residues. Per the germline V gene, CDR1 is MNHEY and CDR2 is SMNVEV (reference sequence). With 3 bases removed from V and 10 bases from J, the gap between germline ends came to 13 bases. CDR3 nucleotides: TGTGCCAGCAGTTTGAATATAGCGAGCGAGCAGTTCTTC. Its protein is CASSLNIASEQFF.

This clone appeared a single time. The chain has TRBV5-8 and TRBJ1-5; D is uncertain. V was cut by 3 bases and J by 3 bases, with 16 bases left in between. This CDR3 is built from 16 residues. Germline V lookup: CDR1 SGHTS, CDR2 YDEGEE. Here the CDR3 reads CASSSGGVLVNQPQHF. The CDR3 DNA is TGTGCCAGCAGCTCTGGCGGCGTGCTTGTCAATCAGCCCCAGCATTTT.

The rearrangement uses TRBV27 and TRBJ2-2; possible D gene TRBD1, 5 bases. Trimming took off 2 bases at V and 0 bases at J, with 7 bases between the two ends. CDR3 length: 15 amino acids. CDR1 is MNHEY, CDR2 SMNVEV, per germline (reference sequence). CDR3 coding DNA: TGTGCCAGCAGTTTAACGACAGCGAACACCGGGGAGCTGTTTTTT. It specifies CASSLTTANTGELFF.